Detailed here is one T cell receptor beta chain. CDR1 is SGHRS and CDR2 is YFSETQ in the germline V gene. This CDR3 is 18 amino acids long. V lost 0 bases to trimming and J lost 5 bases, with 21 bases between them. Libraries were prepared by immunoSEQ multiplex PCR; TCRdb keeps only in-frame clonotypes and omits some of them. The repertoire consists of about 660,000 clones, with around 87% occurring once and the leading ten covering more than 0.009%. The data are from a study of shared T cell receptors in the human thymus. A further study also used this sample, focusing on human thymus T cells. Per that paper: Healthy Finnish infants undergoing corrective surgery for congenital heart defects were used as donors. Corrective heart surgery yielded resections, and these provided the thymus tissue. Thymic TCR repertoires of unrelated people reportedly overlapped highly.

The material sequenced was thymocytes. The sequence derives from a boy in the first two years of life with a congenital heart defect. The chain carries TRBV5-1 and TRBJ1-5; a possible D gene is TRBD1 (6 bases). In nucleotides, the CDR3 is TGCGCCAGCAGCTTGGTGGGGGGGCAGGGGCAAGATGATCAGCCCCAGCATTTT. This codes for CASSLVGGQGQDDQPQHF.